This T cell receptor beta chain was documented in a study of shared clonotypes between healthy human individuals (dated by TCRdb to 2019 to 2021). Context from the whole study: The cohort comprised a couple of women and a few men aged 18 to 49 years. Per donor, leukapheresis produced somewhere between about 0.94 and 8.9 billion PBMCs. For each donor, CD4 naive and CD4 memory were each run on three plates, CD8 naive on two plates, and CD8 memory on one plate. To estimate repertoire size and how much clonotypes are shared between individuals, the study performed deep sequencing of blood TCR repertoires from roughly five healthy adults. Libraries were prepared and TCR repertoires were sequenced by different laboratories using diverse techniques, in order to increase sequencing depth and limit assay-specific biases.

To note about this clone: The antigen this receptor binds is unknown. No much larger clonotype is one base removed from it; base qualities were not supplied.

CDR1 MGHDK and CDR2 SYGVNS are derived from the germline V gene. From the cysteine through the phenylalanine, the CDR3 covers 13 amino acids. Just CDR3 DNA is preserved here, 39 bases in frame from base 1. V loses 6 bases of germline sequence and J loses 4 bases, and the interval between the two ends is 13 bases. The donors were healthy, HIV-negative adults who had no recently reported acute infections or vaccinations. Every donor was a Caucasian adult living in Nashville, Tennessee, USA. CD4+ T cells were enriched by magnetic negative selection, after which naive cells were positively selected on CD45RA and the negative fraction was taken as the memory subset. Blood was obtained by leukapheresis, after which PBMCs were separated by Ficoll-Histopaque density gradient centrifugation and cryopreserved in liquid nitrogen vapor phase. Purity and quantity of every magnetically sorted T cell population were checked by analytical flow cytometry. From each sorted fraction, genomic DNA was isolated and quantified by UV absorbance on a Nanodrop 2000c.

General study outcomes and caveats: The small number of donors limited the genetic and exposure-history diversity represented. Naive subsets generally had larger estimated clonotype richness than memory subsets. Sampling was restricted to blood, and TCR repertoires in tissues likely differ from the TCR repertoires found in blood. Sharing across several donors was observed for roughly 5.4% of naive CD4, less than 4% of naive CD8, 2.3% of memory CD4, and around 0.44% of memory CD8 clonotypes. Rarefaction of sorted-subset datasets indicated incomplete sequencing despite the large sequencing depth. Pairwise subsampling indicated that sequencing depth was expected to affect the degree of clonotype sharing among donors. Clonotypes shared by all four sorted-subset donors showed higher generation probabilities than non-shared clonotypes.

Using the deep immunoSEQ assay, multiplex PCR amplified TCR CDR3 regions from genomic DNA. Extracted genomic DNA from each cell subset was distributed evenly across all wells of several immunoSEQ 96-well plates, and each plate was treated as a replicate. For sorted subsets, each replicate PCR was loaded with 200 to 250 ng genomic DNA, equivalent to some 31,000 T cell genomes. Purified libraries were quantified with a Qubit 3.0 fluorometer, sized on a Bioanalyzer 2100, and re-quantified with the KAPA Library Quantification kit. Every immunoSEQ 96-well plate was sequenced on a dedicated single-read 150-cycle Illumina NextSeq 550 flow cell. For the original study's pipeline: Because only junctional sequences without quality scores were contained in the immunoSEQ output, filtering matching that applied to full-length reads could not be performed. Sequences were annotated with PyIR, a Python wrapper for IgBLAST v1.9, using IMGT germline references to assign V/J genes and CDR3. Reads were removed for weak V/J assignments (E-value above 1e-6), missing CDR3, stop codons, out-of-frame junctions, or ambiguous translated residues. A V3J clonotype was defined by an identical inferred V gene, J gene, and CDR3 amino acid sequence. The percentage overlap between two repertoires was calculated by dividing the number of shared unique clonotypes by the size of the smaller repertoire. Richness of each repertoire was evaluated using RTK rarefaction, the Chao1 estimator, and Recon v2.1 estimates of unobserved clonotypes. Generation probabilities for all TCRbeta clonotypes obtained by the gDNA method from a handful of donors were computed using OLGA. Not all clones reach the TCRdb copy of this immuneACCESS table, which keeps in-frame sequences only. Checked studies attribute under half of the gap to unresolved V genes and leave the rest unexplained. V, J and clone size reflect that table, while D and trimming were determined from the DNA. The sample includes around 980,000 clones, with roughly 74% observed a single time. The top ten constitute roughly 0.65% of the sample.

This TCR came from a man aged 18 to 30 in good health. Some clones in this sample may be carry-over from other donors' samples. Sample: memory CD4+ T cells from PBMCs. This sample's cell subset or site label indicates: CD45RA-negative fraction. The rearrangement combines TRBV25-1 with TRBJ2-7; the D gene is possibly TRBD2, with 6 bases matching. The DNA sequence follows: TGTGCCAGCAGCCGTGCGGGAACTTACGAGCAGTACTTC. Its amino acids are CASSRAGTYEQYF.